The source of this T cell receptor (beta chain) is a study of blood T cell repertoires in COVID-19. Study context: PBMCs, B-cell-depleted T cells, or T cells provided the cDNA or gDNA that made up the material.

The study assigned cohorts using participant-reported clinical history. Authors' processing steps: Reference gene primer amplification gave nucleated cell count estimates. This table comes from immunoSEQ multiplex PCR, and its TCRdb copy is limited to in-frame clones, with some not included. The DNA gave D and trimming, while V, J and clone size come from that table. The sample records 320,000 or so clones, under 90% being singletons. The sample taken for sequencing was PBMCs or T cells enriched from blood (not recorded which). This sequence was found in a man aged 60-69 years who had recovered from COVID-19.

The CDR3 DNA sequence: TGTGCCAGCTCAGGGGACAGGGGAACAGATACGCAGTATTTT. Its translation: CASSGDRGTDTQYF. This chain connects TRBV18 to TRBJ2-3; 10 bases are shared with TRBD1. CDR1 is KGHSH and CDR2 is LQKENI in the germline V gene. V lost 5 bases, J lost 3 bases, and 2 bases stayed unmatched. There are 14 residues in the CDR3.